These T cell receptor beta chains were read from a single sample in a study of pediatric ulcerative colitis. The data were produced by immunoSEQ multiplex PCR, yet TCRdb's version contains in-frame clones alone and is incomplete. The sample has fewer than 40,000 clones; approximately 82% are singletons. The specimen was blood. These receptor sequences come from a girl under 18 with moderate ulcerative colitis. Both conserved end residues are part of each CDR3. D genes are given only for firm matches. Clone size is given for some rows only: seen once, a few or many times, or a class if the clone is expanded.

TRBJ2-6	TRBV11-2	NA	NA	TGTGCCAGCGGGGTTACTGGGGCCAACGTCCTGACTTTC	CASGVTGANVLTF
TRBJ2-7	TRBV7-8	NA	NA	TGTGCCAGCAGCCAACGGGCGGGGGAGCAGTACTTC	CASSQRAGEQYF
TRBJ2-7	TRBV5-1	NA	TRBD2	TGCGCCAGCAGCTTGGTGGCCAGCGGGGCAGCCTACGAGCAGTACTTC	CASSLVASGAAYEQYF
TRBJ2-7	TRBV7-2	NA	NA	TGTGCCAGCAGCTTAGCAAAGGGCTACGAGCAGTACTTC	CASSLAKGYEQYF
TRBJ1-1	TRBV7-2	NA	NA	TGTGCCAGCAGCTTAGGTGGGGGAACTGAAGCTTTCTTT	CASSLGGGTEAFF
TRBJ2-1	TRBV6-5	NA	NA	TGTGCCAGCGGGCGTTCGACCTACAATGAGCAGTTCTTC	CASGRSTYNEQFF
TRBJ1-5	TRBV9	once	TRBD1	TGTGCCAGCAGCGTCGGACAGGGATCCAATCAGCCCCAGCATTTT	CASSVGQGSNQPQHF
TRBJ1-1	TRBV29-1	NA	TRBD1	TGCAGCGTTGAAGATAGTTGGCAGGGGGCCTTAAACTTT	CSVEDSWQGALNF
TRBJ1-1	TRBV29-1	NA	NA	TGCAGCGTTGAAGATCTTCAATTTCTTGGTCGAGGAACTGAAGCTTTCTTT	CSVEDLQFLGRGTEAFF
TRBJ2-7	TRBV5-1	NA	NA	TGCGCCAGCAGCTCAACAGCCGGGACGCAATCCTACGAGCAGTACTTC	CASSSTAGTQSYEQYF
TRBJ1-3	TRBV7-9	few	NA	TGTGCCAGCAGCTTAGCAGAAGCTGGAAACACCATATATTTT	CASSLAEAGNTIYF
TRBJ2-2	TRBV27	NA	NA	TGTGCCAGCAGTTTTCAAGGCCTTTCGAACACCGGGGAGCTGTTTTTT	CASSFQGLSNTGELFF
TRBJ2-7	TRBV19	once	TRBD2	TGTGCCAGTAGCCAACTAGCGGGAGACCACGAGCAGTACTTC	CASSQLAGDHEQYF
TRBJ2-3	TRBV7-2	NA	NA	TGTGCCAGCAGCTTCGGGGTCTCCCCGTATTTT	CASSFGVSPYF
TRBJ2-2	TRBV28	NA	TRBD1	TGTGCCAGCAGTCGCCGACAGGGTCGGACCGGGGAGCTGTTTTTT	CASSRRQGRTGELFF
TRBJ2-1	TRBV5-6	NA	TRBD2	TGTGCCAGCAGCTTAGAACTAGCGGGAATCGGTGAGCAGTTCTTC	CASSLELAGIGEQFF
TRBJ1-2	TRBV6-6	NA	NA	TGTGCCAGCAGTTATGGGGTCAAGGGAAGGAGATATGGCTACACCTTC	CASSYGVKGRRYGYTF
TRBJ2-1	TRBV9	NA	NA	TGTGCCAGCAGTACCGGGACAAGTGAGCAGTTCTTC	CASSTGTSEQFF
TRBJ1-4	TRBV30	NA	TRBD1	TGTGCCTGGAGCACAGGGGAAATAGGAGAAAAACTGTTTTTT	CAWSTGEIGEKLFF
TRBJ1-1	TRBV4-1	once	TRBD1	TGCGCCAGCAGCCAAGGGGCGGGGGGGGACAGGCACGCTGAAGCTTTCTTT	CASSQGAGGDRHAEAFF
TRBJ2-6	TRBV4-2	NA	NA	TGTGCCAGCAGCCAAGATATCGGGACTGGGGCCAACGTCCTGACTTTC	CASSQDIGTGANVLTF
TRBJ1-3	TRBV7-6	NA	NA	TGTGCCAGCAGCCTCCTCGGAACGACTGCTGGAAACACCATATATTTT	CASSLLGTTAGNTIYF
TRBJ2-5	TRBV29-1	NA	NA	TGCAGCTCCGTGGGGGGAGAAGAGACCCAGTACTTC	CSSVGGEETQYF
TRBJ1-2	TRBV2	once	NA	TGTGCCAGCAGTGTTGGCGGCTCAAGGAGTGGCTACACCTTC	CASSVGGSRSGYTF
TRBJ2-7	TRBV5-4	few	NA	TGTGCCAGCAGCTTGGGAGGGGACCACGAGCAGTACTTC	CASSLGGDHEQYF
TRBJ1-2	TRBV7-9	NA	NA	TGTGCCAGCAGCGTCCGACAGGATGGCTACACCTTC	CASSVRQDGYTF
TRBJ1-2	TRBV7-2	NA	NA	TGTGCCAGCAGCTTAGGGTATAATGGCTACACCTTC	CASSLGYNGYTF
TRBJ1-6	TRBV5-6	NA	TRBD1	TGTGCCAGCAGCGGGGGACAGCCGTTCTATAATTCACCCCTCCACTTT	CASSGGQPFYNSPLHF
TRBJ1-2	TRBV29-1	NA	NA	TGCAGCGTTGATAAGGGGCTAAACTATGGCTACACCTTC	CSVDKGLNYGYTF
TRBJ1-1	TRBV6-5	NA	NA	TGTGCCAGCAGTTACTCGAGGGGGAAGGCGAACACTGAAGCTTTCTTT	CASSYSRGKANTEAFF
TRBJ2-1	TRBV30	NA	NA	TGTGCCTGGATCCCAGGGGGGACGGTAGTCAATGAGCAGTTCTTC	CAWIPGGTVVNEQFF
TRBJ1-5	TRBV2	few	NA	TGTGCCACCGCGGCGATTTTTGGTCAGCCCCAGCATTTT	CATAAIFGQPQHF
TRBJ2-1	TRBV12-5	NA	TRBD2	TGTGCTAGTGGTTTGGGACTAGCGGACGCCGATGAGCAGTTCTTC	CASGLGLADADEQFF
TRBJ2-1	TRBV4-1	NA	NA	TGCGCCAGCAGCCAAGATCGGGCACGCCATGAGCAGTTCTTC	CASSQDRARHEQFF
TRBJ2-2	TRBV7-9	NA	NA	TGTGCCAGCAGCCGTTGGAGCTCGAACACCGGGGAGCTGTTTTTT	CASSRWSSNTGELFF
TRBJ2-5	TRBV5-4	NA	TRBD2	TGTGCCAGCAGCCGGGGGGGGGAGACCCAGTACTTC	CASSRGGETQYF
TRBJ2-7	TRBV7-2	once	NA	TGTGCCAGCGCGGGAAGGATCTCCTACGAGCAGTACTTC	CASAGRISYEQYF
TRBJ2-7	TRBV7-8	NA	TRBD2	TGTGCCAGCAGCTTAGGTGGGAGGGTCTACGAGCAGTACTTC	CASSLGGRVYEQYF
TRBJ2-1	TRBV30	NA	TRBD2	TGTGCCTGGAGTGCCTATAAGGGAGGGACCTACAATGAGCAGTTCTTC	CAWSAYKGGTYNEQFF
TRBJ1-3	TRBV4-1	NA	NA	TGCGCCAGCAGCCAAGGTAGATCAAGCCGCTCTGGAAACACCATATATTTT	CASSQGRSSRSGNTIYF
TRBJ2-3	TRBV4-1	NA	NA	TGCGCCAGCAGCCAAGTACTCGGATCCCGCACAGATACGCAGTATTTT	CASSQVLGSRTDTQYF
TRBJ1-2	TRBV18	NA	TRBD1	TGTGCCAGCTCACCCGAGACAGGGACAGCTAACTATGGCTACACCTTC	CASSPETGTANYGYTF
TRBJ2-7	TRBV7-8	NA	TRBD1	TGTGCCAGCAGCTTTATGACAGGGAGCTACGAGCAGTACTTC	CASSFMTGSYEQYF
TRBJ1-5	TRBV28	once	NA	TGTGCCAGCAGCCCCAGGGCCCCCTGGGGACAGCCCCAGCATTTT	CASSPRAPWGQPQHF
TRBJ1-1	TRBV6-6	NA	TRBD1	TGTGCCAGCAGTCGACAGGGGGCCACTGAAGCTTTCTTT	CASSRQGATEAFF